These 28 T cell receptor beta chains came from one sample sequenced in a study of Tregs in tolerant kidney transplant recipients. Assay: immunoSEQ multiplex PCR; the TCRdb copy retains only in-frame clones and omits some. The table lists tens of thousands of clones, more than 85% of them singletons, with 0.46% in the top ten. Source: CD4+ T cells from blood, taken before the transplant. These TCRs come from a human donor who received a combined kidney and bone marrow transplant.

Worth noting for this clone: The sample contains more than one DNA sequence encoding this CDR3. The V and J genes are TRBV20-1 and TRBJ1-2; D is possibly TRBD1 (5 bases). The germline V gene encodes CDR1 DFQATT and CDR2 SNEGSKA (reference sequence). V dropped 6 bases and J dropped 4 bases, with 9 bases sitting between them. This CDR3 is built from 11 residues. The CDR3 protein is CSAGGGYGYTF. CDR3 sequence (DNA): TGCAGTGCCGGCGGGGGCTATGGCTACACCTTC.

The chain couples TRBV27 to TRBJ2-3; tentative D call: TRBD2 (5 bases). This CDR3 contains 20 residues. V lost 2 bases and J 7 bases, leaving 31 bases between the germline ends. The germline gives CDR1 MNHEY, CDR2 SMNVEV (reference sequence). CDR3 sequence reads: CASSLGLGLMASRGLYTQYF. In DNA form, the CDR3 reads TGTGCCAGCAGTTTAGGTCTCGGATTGATGGCTTCCCGGGGATTGTATACGCAGTATTTT.

The chain uses TRBV23-1 and TRBJ2-1, with 11 nucleotides matching TRBD2. TRBV23-1 is an ORF; its function is uncertain. This CDR3 is built from 18 residues. After removal of 2 bases from V and 8 bases from J, the junction contained 14 bases not matched to a gene. The CDR3 bases are TGCGCCAGCAGTCAAAACCCCAACCCTAGCGGGGGGATCGATGAGCAGTTCTTC. Protein product: CASSQNPNPSGGIDEQFF.

The chain couples TRBV27 to TRBJ2-7; D might be TRBD2 (5 bases). Germline CDR1 is MNHEY and CDR2 is SMNVEV (reference sequence). The ends were cut back, 3 bases at V and 1 base at J, with 13 bases in the middle. This CDR3 region has 15 residues. CDR3 in amino acids: CASSLSVERSYEQYF. CDR3 DNA sequence: TGTGCCAGCAGTTTGAGCGTCGAGCGGTCCTACGAGCAGTACTTC.

This clone appeared a few times. The V and J genes are TRBV2 and TRBJ1-4; no reliable D call. The CDR3 extends over 16 amino acids. V gave up 1 base and J gave up 7 bases, with 16 bases separating them. The V gene's germline CDR1 is SNHLY and CDR2 FYNNEI. CDR3 DNA sequence: TGTGCCAGCAGTGAAGGACCCCCGGGGTACGGTGAAAAACTGTTTTTT. Protein: CASSEGPPGYGEKLFF.

The V gene is TRBV7-6, the J gene TRBJ2-7; D remains ambiguous. This CDR3 has 15 amino acids. Germline lookup yields CDR1 SGHVS and CDR2 FNYEAQ. V was pared by 1 base and J by 3 bases, with 13 bases between. The DNA for the CDR3 is TGTGCCAGCAGCTTAGACTCACAGTATTTCTACGAGCAGTACTTC. It yields the protein CASSLDSQYFYEQYF.

The chain combines TRBV5-1 with TRBJ2-5; TRBD1 matches at 7 bases. Per germline, CDR1 SGHRS and CDR2 YFSETQ. V shed 2 bases, J shed 2 bases, and the junction held 9 bases outside the gene matches. The CDR3 sequence is 16 residues long. The CDR3 coding sequence is TGCGCCAGCAGCTTACAACCGGGACAGACACAAGAGACCCAGTACTTC. This codes for CASSLQPGQTQETQYF.

This rearrangement joins TRBV5-1 to TRBJ2-5, with D perhaps TRBD2 (6 bases). The CDR3 length is 14 residues. In germline, CDR1 is SGHRS, CDR2 YFSETQ. Trimming took 0 bases from V and 3 from J, leaving 9 bases between them. This chain's CDR3 is CASSLAGGEETQYF. In DNA, the CDR3 is TGCGCCAGCAGCTTGGCTGGCGGGGAAGAGACCCAGTACTTC. Combining the CDR3 with reference TRBV5-1 and TRBJ2-5 gives the whole variable domain KAGVTQTPRYLIKTRGQQVTLSCSPISGHRSVSWYQQTPGQGLQFLFEYFSETQRNKGNFPGRFSGRQFSNSRSEMNVSTLELGDSALYLCASSLAGGEETQYFGPGTRLLVL.

The CDR3 sequence: CASSVAYGTSGYNEQFF. The CDR3 DNA is TGTGCCAGCAGCGTAGCCTATGGGACTAGCGGGTACAATGAGCAGTTCTTC. This chain connects TRBV9 to TRBJ2-1, with 12 positions matching TRBD2. The CDR3 extends over 17 amino acids. The V gene's germline CDR1 is SGDLS and CDR2 YYNGEE. V lost 0 bases, J lost 4 bases, and 5 bases stayed unmatched. The entire variable domain, with the rest obtained from reference TRBV9 and TRBJ2-1, is as follows: DSGVTQTPKHLITATGQRVTLRCSPRSGDLSVYWYQQSLDQGLQFLIQYYNGEERAKGNILERFSAQQFPDLHSELNLSSLELGDSALYFCASSVAYGTSGYNEQFFGPGTRLTVL.

The rearrangement uses TRBV5-1 and TRBJ2-2; no clear D gene. V gave up 0 bases and J gave up 0 bases, with 3 bases separating them. The CDR3 extends over 14 amino acids. Germline V gene sequence: CDR1 SGHRS, CDR2 YFSETQ. CDR3 residues: CASSLATNTGELFF. For the CDR3, the DNA is TGCGCCAGCAGCTTGGCCACGAACACCGGGGAGCTGTTTTTT.

The chain uses TRBV18 and TRBJ1-6, with 9 nucleotides matching TRBD1. The germline gives CDR1 KGHSH, CDR2 LQKENI. The CDR3 covers 16 residues. Unmatched junction bases numbered 9, after V lost 3 bases and J lost 9 bases. CDR3 in amino acids: CASSPRPGTGSSPLHF. The CDR3 DNA is TGTGCCAGCTCACCGAGACCCGGGACAGGGAGTTCACCCCTCCACTTT.

The genes are TRBV10-3 and TRBJ2-3, with TRBD2 identical over 12 bases. The V segment lost 5 bases and the J segment 2 bases; nucleotides outside the gene matches: 2. Germline V lookup: CDR1 ENHRY, CDR2 SYGVKD. This CDR3 comprises 15 residues. CDR3 DNA: TGTGCCATCAGTAGGACTAGCGGGACCACAGATACGCAGTATTTT. It is translated as CAISRTSGTTDTQYF.

V and J are TRBV7-2 and TRBJ2-5; 7 positions match TRBD2. From germline, CDR1 is SGHTA and CDR2 FQGNSA. The CDR3 consists of 14 residues. J gave up 4 bases and V 3 bases, and 5 bases lay outside the gene matches. CDR3 DNA: TGTGCCAGCAGCTTTGCTAGCGGAGGAGAGACCCAGTACTTC. Translation: CASSFASGGETQYF.

V usage is TRBV11-3 and J usage is TRBJ1-1, with 7 bases fitting TRBD1. Trimming took 6 bases from V and 7 from J; bases not matched to a gene: 2. The CDR3 totals 11 residues. CDR1 SGHNT and CDR2 YENEEA come from the germline V gene. The DNA for the CDR3 is TGTGCCAGCAGACAGGGGATTGAAGCTTTCTTT. Translated: CASRQGIEAFF. The whole variable domain, remainder taken from reference TRBV11-3 and TRBJ1-1, is EAGVVQSPRYKIIEKKQPVAFWCNPISGHNTLYWYLQNLGQGPELLIRYENEEAVDDSQLPKDRFSAERLKGVDSTLKIQPAELGDSAVYLCASRQGIEAFFGQGTRLTVV.

The V and J genes are TRBV30 and TRBJ2-3, with D possibly matching TRBD2 (6 bases). With 0 bases removed from V and 3 bases from J, the gap between germline ends came to 10 bases. The germline gives CDR1 GTSNPN, CDR2 SVGIG (reference sequence). This CDR3 has 14 amino acids. The CDR3 here is CAWSVGGRTDTQYF. The CDR3 coding sequence is TGTGCCTGGAGTGTGGGGGGTCGGACAGATACGCAGTATTTT.

The rearrangement joins TRBV7-2 to TRBJ2-7; TRBD1 matches at 9 bases. Germline CDR1 reads SGHTA; CDR2 reads FQGNSA. The CDR3 extends over 14 amino acids. V was pared by 4 bases and J by 2 bases, with 3 bases of the junction left unmatched. Here the CDR3 reads CASSSGTGTYEQYF. The CDR3 DNA follows: TGTGCCAGCAGCTCCGGGACAGGGACCTACGAGCAGTACTTC.

The gene calls are TRBV7-3 and TRBJ2-3, with a weak D call TRBD1 (6 bases). Trimming took off 5 bases at V and 4 bases at J, with 13 bases between the two ends. CDR3 length: 14 amino acids. From germline, CDR1 is SGHTA and CDR2 FQGTGA. The CDR3, as DNA: TGTGCCAGCAGCCCACGGGACATGTCAGATACGCAGTATTTT. The encoded protein is CASSPRDMSDTQYF.

The chain couples TRBV5-1 to TRBJ1-1; possible D gene TRBD1, 6 bases. The germline V and J ends were trimmed by 0 bases and 7 bases, with 10 bases remaining between them. The CDR3 contains 13 residues. CDR1 and CDR2 from the germline V gene are SGHRS and YFSETQ. The CDR3 spells CASSLGQGNEAFF. CDR3 DNA: TGCGCCAGCAGCTTGGGGCAGGGGAATGAAGCTTTCTTT.

This clone was recorded only once. The chain combines TRBV9 with TRBJ2-3, with 7 bases aligning to TRBD2. In germline, CDR1 is SGDLS, CDR2 YYNGEE. The CDR3 covers 15 residues. The V and J ends lost 0 bases and 4 bases, in that order; junction bases with no gene match: 5. The CDR3, as DNA: TGTGCCAGCAGCGTAGCCGCGGGAGTTCCAGATACGCAGTATTTT. Protein: CASSVAAGVPDTQYF.

The chain combines TRBV10-3 with TRBJ1-5; no clear D gene. The V end was cut by 0 bases, the J end by 0 bases, with 12 bases between. Germline V gene data show CDR1 as ENHRY and CDR2 as SYGVKD. The length of the CDR3 is 17 residues. CDR3 sequence (DNA): TGTGCCATCAGTGAGTCCCTGATATCGGGTAGCAATCAGCCCCAGCATTTT. Translating gives CAISESLISGSNQPQHF.

The chain has TRBV5-4 and TRBJ2-1; TRBD2 agrees at 8 bases. Germline CDR1 is SGHNT and CDR2 is YYREEE (reference sequence). V gave up 3 bases and J gave up 5 bases; unmatched junction bases: 10. The CDR3 has 16 amino acids. The chain's CDR3 is CASSSSGGTRDNEQFF. CDR3 in DNA: TGTGCCAGCAGCTCAAGCGGGGGCACCAGGGACAATGAGCAGTTCTTC. The variable domain in full, completed from reference TRBV5-4 and TRBJ2-1, reads ETGVTQSPTHLIKTRGQQVTLRCSSQSGHNTVSWYQQALGQGPQFIFQYYREEENGRGNFPPRFSGLQFPNYSSELNVNALELDDSALYLCASSSSGGTRDNEQFFGPGTRLTVL.

The genes are TRBV4-2 and TRBJ2-7; perhaps TRBD1 as D (5 bases). Between the trimmed V and J ends, which lost 2 bases and 4 bases, there was a span of 12 bases. This CDR3 is 14 amino acids long. In germline, CDR1 is LGHNA, CDR2 YNFKEQ. CDR3 sequence (DNA): TGTGCCAGCAGCCAATTACAGGTGGGTTACGAGCAGTACTTC. Translating gives CASSQLQVGYEQYF.

A single count supports this clone. The rearrangement joins TRBV18 to TRBJ1-1; 8 bases line up with TRBD1. V dropped 3 bases and J dropped 1; count of bases not matched to a gene: 4. Germline V lookup: CDR1 KGHSH, CDR2 LQKENI. The CDR3 has 15 amino acids. The CDR3 coding sequence is TGTGCCAGCTCACCTCAGACAGGGGAGAACACTGAAGCTTTCTTT. This codes for CASSPQTGENTEAFF. The entire variable domain, with the rest obtained from reference TRBV18 and TRBJ1-1, is as follows: NAGVMQNPRHLVRRRGQEARLRCSPMKGHSHVYWYRQLPEEGLKFMVYLQKENIIDESGMPKERFSAEFPKEGPSILRIQQVVRGDSAAYFCASSPQTGENTEAFFGQGTRLTVV.

The chain uses TRBV29-1 and TRBJ2-4; 10 bases align to TRBD2. The ends lost 5 bases at V and 6 bases at J; junction bases unmatched: 10. Germline values: CDR1 SQVTM, CDR2 ANQGSEA. The CDR3 has 15 amino acids. The CDR3 DNA is TGCAGCGTTAGCCGGGCTAGCGGGAGCATAAACATTCAGTACTTC. Translated, it gives CSVSRASGSINIQYF.

The genes are TRBV29-1 and TRBJ2-1, with D perhaps TRBD1 (5 bases). The germline V and J ends were trimmed by 4 bases and 7 bases, with 20 bases remaining between them. The germline V gene has CDR1 SQVTM and CDR2 ANQGSEA. The CDR3 consists of 15 residues. The CDR3 region has the DNA TGCAGCGTTGGGTTGGGGTTAGGGAAGGGGAATGAGCAGTTCTTC. Its translation is CSVGLGLGKGNEQFF.

The chain carries TRBV7-2 and TRBJ2-1; 13 nucleotides line up with TRBD2. The CDR3 extends over 15 amino acids. Germline V lookup: CDR1 SGHTA, CDR2 FQGNSA. J lost 7 bases, V lost 6 bases, and 6 bases had no gene match. DNA of the CDR3: TGTGCCAGCAGGCGGACTAGCGGGAGTAAGAATGAGCAGTTCTTC. This translates into CASRRTSGSKNEQFF.

The chain carries TRBV4-2 and TRBJ2-7; 8 nucleotides match TRBD1. The germline V gene encodes CDR1 LGHNA and CDR2 YNFKEQ. The CDR3 totals 15 residues. The ends lost 0 bases at V and 6 bases at J; junction bases unmatched: 7. The CDR3 loop reads CASSQETGGLVEQYF. CDR3 in DNA: TGTGCCAGCAGCCAAGAAACAGGGGGTCTCGTCGAGCAGTACTTC.

The rearrangement links TRBV5-6 to TRBJ1-5, with a tentative D call TRBD1 (5 bases). Germline lookup yields CDR1 SGHDT and CDR2 YYEEEE. Trimming cost V 2 bases and J 6 bases, with 15 bases left between them. The CDR3 is made up of 15 amino acids. In DNA, the CDR3 is TGTGCCAGCAGCTTCCGGGGGGTCGTAGGTCAGCCCCAGCATTTT. It codes for CASSFRGVVGQPQHF.